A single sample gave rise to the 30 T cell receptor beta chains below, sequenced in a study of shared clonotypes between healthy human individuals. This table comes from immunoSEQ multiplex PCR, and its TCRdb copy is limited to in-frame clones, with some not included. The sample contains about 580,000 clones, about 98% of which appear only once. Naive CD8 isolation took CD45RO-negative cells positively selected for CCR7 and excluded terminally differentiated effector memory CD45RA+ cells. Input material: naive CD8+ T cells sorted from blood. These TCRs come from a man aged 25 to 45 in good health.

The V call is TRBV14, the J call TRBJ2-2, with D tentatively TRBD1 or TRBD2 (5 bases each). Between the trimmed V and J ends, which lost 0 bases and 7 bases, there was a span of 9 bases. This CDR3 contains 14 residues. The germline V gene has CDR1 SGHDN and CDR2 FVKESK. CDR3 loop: CASSQDPGSGELFF. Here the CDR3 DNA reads TGTGCCAGCAGCCAAGACCCAGGGAGCGGGGAGCTGTTTTTT.

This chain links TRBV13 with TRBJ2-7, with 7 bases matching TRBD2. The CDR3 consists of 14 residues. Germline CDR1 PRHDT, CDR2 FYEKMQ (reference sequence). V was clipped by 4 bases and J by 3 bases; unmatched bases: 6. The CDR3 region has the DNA TGTGCCAGCAGCTCCGGGGGGTTCCGCTACGAGCAGTACTTC. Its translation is CASSSGGFRYEQYF. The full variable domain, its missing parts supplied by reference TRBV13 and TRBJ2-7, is AAGVIQSPRHLIKEKRETATLKCYPIPRHDTVYWYQQGPGQDPQFLISFYEKMQSDKGSIPDRFSAQQFSDYHSELNMSSLELGDSALYFCASSSGGFRYEQYFGPGTRLTVT.

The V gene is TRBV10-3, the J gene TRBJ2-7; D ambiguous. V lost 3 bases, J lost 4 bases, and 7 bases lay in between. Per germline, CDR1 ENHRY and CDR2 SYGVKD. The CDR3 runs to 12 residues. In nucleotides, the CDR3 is TGTGCCATCAGTGAAGGACCTTACGAGCAGTACTTC. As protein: CAISEGPYEQYF.

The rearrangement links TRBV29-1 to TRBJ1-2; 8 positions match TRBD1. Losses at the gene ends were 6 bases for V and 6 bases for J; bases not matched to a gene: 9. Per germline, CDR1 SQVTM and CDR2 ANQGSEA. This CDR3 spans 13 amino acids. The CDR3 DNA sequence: TGCAGCGTGGACCCCGGGACAGGAAATGGCTACACCTTC. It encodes CSVDPGTGNGYTF. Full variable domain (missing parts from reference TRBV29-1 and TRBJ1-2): SAVISQKPSRDICQRGTSLTIQCQVDSQVTMMFWYRQQPGQSLTLIATANQGSEATYESGFVIDKFPISRPNLTFSTLTVSNMSPEDSSIYLCSVDPGTGNGYTFGSGTRLTVV.

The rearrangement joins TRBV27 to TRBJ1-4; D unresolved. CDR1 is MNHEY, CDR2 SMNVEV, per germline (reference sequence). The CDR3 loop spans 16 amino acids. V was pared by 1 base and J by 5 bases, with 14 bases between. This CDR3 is CASSLFPGRSNEKLFF. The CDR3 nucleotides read TGTGCCAGCAGTTTATTTCCGGGCCGATCCAATGAAAAACTGTTTTTT.

This CDR3 is CASSLEGGGETQYF. The CDR3 DNA follows: TGTGCCAGCAGCTTGGAGGGAGGGGGAGAGACCCAGTACTTC. The chain has TRBV5-6 and TRBJ2-5; D perhaps matches TRBD2 (7 bases). Trimming took off 0 bases at V and 4 bases at J, with 10 bases between the two ends. The CDR3 covers 14 residues. Germline CDR1 SGHDT, CDR2 YYEEEE.

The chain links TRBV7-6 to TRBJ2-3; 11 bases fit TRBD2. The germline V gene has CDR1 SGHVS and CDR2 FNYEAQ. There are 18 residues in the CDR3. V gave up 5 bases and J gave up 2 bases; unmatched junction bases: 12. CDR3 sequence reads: CASSRRGGLAEFTDTQYF. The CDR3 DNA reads TGTGCCAGCAGCCGTAGGGGGGGACTAGCGGAGTTCACAGATACGCAGTATTTT.

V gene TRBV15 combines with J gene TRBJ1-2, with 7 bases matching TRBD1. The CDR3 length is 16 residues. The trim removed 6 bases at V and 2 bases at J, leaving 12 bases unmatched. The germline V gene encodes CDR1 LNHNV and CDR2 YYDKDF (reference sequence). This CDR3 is CATSRAGTEMNYGYTF. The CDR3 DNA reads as TGTGCCACCAGTCGTGCCGGGACAGAGATGAACTATGGCTACACCTTC.

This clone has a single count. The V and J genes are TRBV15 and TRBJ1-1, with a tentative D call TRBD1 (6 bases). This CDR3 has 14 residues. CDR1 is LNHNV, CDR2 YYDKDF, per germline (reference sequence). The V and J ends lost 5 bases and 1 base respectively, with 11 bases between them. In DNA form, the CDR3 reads TGTGCCACCAGCCGCAGGGACACGAACACTGAAGCTTTCTTT. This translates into CATSRRDTNTEAFF.

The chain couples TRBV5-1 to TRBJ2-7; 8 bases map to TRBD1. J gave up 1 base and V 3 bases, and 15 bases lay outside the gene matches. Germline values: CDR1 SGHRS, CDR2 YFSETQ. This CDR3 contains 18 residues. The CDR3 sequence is CASSYFLQDRAGSYEQYF. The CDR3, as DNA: TGCGCCAGCAGCTATTTTCTTCAGGACAGGGCCGGTTCCTACGAGCAGTACTTC.

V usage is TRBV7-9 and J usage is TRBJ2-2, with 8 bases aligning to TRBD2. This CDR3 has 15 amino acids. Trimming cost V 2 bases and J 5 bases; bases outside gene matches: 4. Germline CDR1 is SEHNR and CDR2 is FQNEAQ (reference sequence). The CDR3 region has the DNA TGTGCCAGCAGCTTACCGTCTAGCGGGACCGGGGAGCTGTTTTTT. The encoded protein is CASSLPSSGTGELFF.

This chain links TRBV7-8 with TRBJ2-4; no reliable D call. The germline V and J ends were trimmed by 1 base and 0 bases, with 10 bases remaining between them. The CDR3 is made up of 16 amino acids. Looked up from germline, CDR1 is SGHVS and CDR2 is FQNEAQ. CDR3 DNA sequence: TGTGCCAGCAGCTTAGGAGGCCAACTAGCCAAAAACATTCAGTACTTC. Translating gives CASSLGGQLAKNIQYF.

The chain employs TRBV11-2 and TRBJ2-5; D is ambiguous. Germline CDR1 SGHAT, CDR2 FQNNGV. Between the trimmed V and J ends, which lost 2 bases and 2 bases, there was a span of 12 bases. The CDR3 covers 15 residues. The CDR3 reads CASSLLVSLQETQYF. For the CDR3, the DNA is TGTGCCAGCAGCTTACTCGTCAGCCTACAAGAGACCCAGTACTTC. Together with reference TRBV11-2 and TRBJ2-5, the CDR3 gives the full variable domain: EAGVAQSPRYKIIEKRQSVAFWCNPISGHATLYWYQQILGQGPKLLIQFQNNGVVDDSQLPKDRFSAERLKGVDSTLKIQPAKLEDSAVYLCASSLLVSLQETQYFGPGTRLLVL.

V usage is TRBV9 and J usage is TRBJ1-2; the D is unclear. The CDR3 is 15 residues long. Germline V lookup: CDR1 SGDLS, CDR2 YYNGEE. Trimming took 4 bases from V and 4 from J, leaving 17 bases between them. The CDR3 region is CASSKESAFGYGYTF. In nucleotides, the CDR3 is TGTGCCAGCAGCAAAGAATCGGCGTTCGGCTATGGCTACACCTTC.

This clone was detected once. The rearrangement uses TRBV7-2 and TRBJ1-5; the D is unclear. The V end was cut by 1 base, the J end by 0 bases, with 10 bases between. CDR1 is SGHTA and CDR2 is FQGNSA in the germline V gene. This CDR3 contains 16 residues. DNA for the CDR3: TGTGCCAGCAGCTTAGGTGGGCGGCTTAGCAATCAGCCCCAGCATTTT. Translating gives CASSLGGRLSNQPQHF. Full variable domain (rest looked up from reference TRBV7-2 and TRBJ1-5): GAGVSQSPSNKVTEKGKDVELRCDPISGHTALYWYRQSLGQGLEFLIYFQGNSAPDKSGLPSDRFSAERTGGSVSTLTIQRTQQEDSAVYLCASSLGGRLSNQPQHFGDGTRLSIL.

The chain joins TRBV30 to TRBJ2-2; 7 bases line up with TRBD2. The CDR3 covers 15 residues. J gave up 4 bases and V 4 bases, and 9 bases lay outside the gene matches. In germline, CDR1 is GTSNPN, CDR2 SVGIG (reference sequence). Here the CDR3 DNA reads TGTGCCTGGACGCTAGTTGCGGGAGCCACCGGGGAGCTGTTTTTT. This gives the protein CAWTLVAGATGELFF.

The CDR3 reads CASSLQGQGQPQHF. The CDR3 region has the DNA TGTGCCAGCAGCTTGCAGGGTCAGGGACAGCCCCAGCATTTT. The chain employs TRBV5-4 and TRBJ1-5; D possibly corresponds to TRBD1 (5 bases). Germline CDR1 SGHNT, CDR2 YYREEE (reference sequence). This CDR3 spans 14 amino acids. Trimming took off 1 base at V and 7 bases at J, with 12 bases between the two ends.

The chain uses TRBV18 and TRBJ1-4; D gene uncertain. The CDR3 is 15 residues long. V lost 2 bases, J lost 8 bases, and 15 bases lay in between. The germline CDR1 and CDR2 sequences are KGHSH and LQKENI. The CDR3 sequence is CASSPGQYFEEKLFF. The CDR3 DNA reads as TGTGCCAGCTCACCAGGGCAGTACTTTGAGGAAAAACTGTTTTTT. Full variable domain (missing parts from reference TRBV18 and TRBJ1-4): NAGVMQNPRHLVRRRGQEARLRCSPMKGHSHVYWYRQLPEEGLKFMVYLQKENIIDESGMPKERFSAEFPKEGPSILRIQQVVRGDSAAYFCASSPGQYFEEKLFFGSGTQLSVL.

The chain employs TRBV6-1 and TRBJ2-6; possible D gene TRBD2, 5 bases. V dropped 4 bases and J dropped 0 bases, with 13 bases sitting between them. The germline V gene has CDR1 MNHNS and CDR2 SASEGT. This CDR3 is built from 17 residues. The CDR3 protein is CASSAGTASSGANVLTF. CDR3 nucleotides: TGTGCCAGCAGTGCGGGAACAGCTAGCTCTGGGGCCAACGTCCTGACTTTC.

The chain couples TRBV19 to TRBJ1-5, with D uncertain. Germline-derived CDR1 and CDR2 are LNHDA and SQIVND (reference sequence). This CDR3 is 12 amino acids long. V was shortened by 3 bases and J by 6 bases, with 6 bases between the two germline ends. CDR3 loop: CASSILRQPQHF. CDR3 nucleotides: TGTGCCAGTAGTATTCTTCGTCAGCCCCAGCATTTT.

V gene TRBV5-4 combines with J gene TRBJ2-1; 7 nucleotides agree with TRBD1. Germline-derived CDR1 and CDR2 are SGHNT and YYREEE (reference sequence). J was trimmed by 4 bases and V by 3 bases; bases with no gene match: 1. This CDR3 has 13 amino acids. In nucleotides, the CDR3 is TGTGCCAGCAGCTCGACAGGGTACAATGAGCAGTTCTTC. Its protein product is CASSSTGYNEQFF.

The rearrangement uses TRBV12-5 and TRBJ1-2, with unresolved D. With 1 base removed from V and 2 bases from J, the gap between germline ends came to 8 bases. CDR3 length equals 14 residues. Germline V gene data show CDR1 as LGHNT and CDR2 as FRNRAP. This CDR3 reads CASGLEPSNYGYTF. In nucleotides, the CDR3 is TGTGCTAGTGGTTTGGAGCCATCGAACTATGGCTACACCTTC.

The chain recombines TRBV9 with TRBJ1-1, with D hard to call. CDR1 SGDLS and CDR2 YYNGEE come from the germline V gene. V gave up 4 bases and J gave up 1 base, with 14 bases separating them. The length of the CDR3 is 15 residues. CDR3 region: CASSLLVNGNTEAFF. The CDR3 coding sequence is TGTGCCAGCAGCCTGTTGGTGAACGGGAACACTGAAGCTTTCTTT.

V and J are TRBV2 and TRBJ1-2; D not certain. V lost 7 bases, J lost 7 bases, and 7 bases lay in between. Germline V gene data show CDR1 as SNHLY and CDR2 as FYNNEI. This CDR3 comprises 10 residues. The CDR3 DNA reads TGTGCCAGCATCGGGCTTGGCTACACCTTC. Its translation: CASIGLGYTF.

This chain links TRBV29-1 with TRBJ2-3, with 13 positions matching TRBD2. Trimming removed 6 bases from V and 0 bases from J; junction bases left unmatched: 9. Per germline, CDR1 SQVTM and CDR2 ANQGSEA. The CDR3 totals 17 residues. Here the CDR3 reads CSVILAGGPISTDTQYF. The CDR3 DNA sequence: TGCAGCGTGATACTAGCGGGAGGGCCTATAAGCACAGATACGCAGTATTTT.

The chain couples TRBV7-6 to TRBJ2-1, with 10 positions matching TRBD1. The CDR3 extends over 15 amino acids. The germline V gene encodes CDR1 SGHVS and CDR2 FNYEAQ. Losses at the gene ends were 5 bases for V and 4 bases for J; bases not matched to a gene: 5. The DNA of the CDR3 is TGTGCCAGCAGCCGCGGGACAGGGGCATACAATGAGCAGTTCTTC. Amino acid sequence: CASSRGTGAYNEQFF.

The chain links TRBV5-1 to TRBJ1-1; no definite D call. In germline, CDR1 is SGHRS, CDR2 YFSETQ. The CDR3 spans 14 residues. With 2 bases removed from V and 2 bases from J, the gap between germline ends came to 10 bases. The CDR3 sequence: CASSLRTDNTEAFF. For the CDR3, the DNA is TGCGCCAGCAGCTTACGCACGGACAACACTGAAGCTTTCTTT.

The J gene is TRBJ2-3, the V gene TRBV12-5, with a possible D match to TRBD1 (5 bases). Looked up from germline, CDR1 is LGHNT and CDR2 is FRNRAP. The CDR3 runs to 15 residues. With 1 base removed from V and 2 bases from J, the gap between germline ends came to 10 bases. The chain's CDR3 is CASGLAQENTDTQYF. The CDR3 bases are TGTGCTAGTGGTTTGGCACAGGAGAACACAGATACGCAGTATTTT.

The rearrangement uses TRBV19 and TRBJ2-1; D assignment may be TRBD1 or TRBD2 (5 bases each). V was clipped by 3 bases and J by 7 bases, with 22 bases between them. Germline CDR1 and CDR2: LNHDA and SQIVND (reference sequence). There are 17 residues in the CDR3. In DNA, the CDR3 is TGTGCCAGTAGTATTCTCCCGGGGCCTAAGGTGGGGAATGAGCAGTTCTTC. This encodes CASSILPGPKVGNEQFF.

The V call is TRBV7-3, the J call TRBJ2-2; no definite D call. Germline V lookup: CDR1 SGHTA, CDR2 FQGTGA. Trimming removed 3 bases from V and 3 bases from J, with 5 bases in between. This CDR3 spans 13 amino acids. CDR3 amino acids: CASSFPYTGELFF. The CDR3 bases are TGTGCCAGCAGCTTCCCATACACCGGGGAGCTGTTTTTT.